This record covers a single TCR beta chain. Losses at the gene ends were 7 bases for V and 8 bases for J; bases not matched to a gene: 8. The CDR3 has 15 residues. From germline, CDR1 is SGHTA and CDR2 FQGNSA. Method: immunoSEQ multiplex PCR; TCRdb's copy keeps in-frame clones and lacks some. The sample has approximately 90,000 clones; 70% to 85% are singletons. These data are taken from a study of blood T cell repertoires in COVID-19. Background on the study: There were acute and convalescent COVID-19 samples, and they came from the United States, Italy and Spain. T cells, B-cell-depleted T cells, or PBMCs provided the cDNA or gDNA that served as material.

Source material: peripheral blood. The J gene is TRBJ1-6, the V gene TRBV7-2; 10 bases align to TRBD1. This clonotype originated in a human donor in a cohort sampled during active COVID-19. The CDR3 region is CASNTGTGDHSPLHF. Written as DNA, the CDR3 is TGTGCCAGCAACACCGGGACAGGGGACCATTCACCCCTCCACTTT. The whole variable domain, filled in from reference TRBV7-2 and TRBJ1-6, reads GAGVSQSPSNKVTEKGKDVELRCDPISGHTALYWYRQSLGQGLEFLIYFQGNSAPDKSGLPSDRFSAERTGGSVSTLTIQRTQQEDSAVYLCASNTGTGDHSPLHFGNGTRLTVT.